Listed here is a single T cell receptor beta chain. Its antigen remains unknown. The length of the CDR3 is 16 residues. V dropped 0 bases and J dropped 7; count of bases not matched to a gene: 8. CDR1 SGHRS and CDR2 YFSETQ come from the germline V gene. The study reverse transcribed the entire isolated RNA, so it sequenced expressed TCRB transcripts. Method: immunoSEQ multiplex PCR; TCRdb's copy keeps in-frame clones and lacks some. The repertoire holds roughly 400,000 clones, with 9.5% to 10% as singletons. The record originates from a study of beta chain features in type 1 diabetes. Study-level results: Within each of all four CD4+ subsets, Type 1 diabetes patients had TCRB CDR3s that were moderately but significantly shorter. TCRB repertoires of naive, central memory and Treg cells appeared more similar among patients than among healthy donors.

The TCR was taken from a young man with type 1 diabetes. The gene calls are TRBV5-1 and TRBJ2-1; 9 nucleotides align to TRBD2. Sequencing was carried out using central memory CD4+ T cells from blood. The CDR3 bases are TGCGCCAGCAGCTTGGTATCAAGCGGGAGGCTTAATGAGCAGTTCTTC. Protein sequence: CASSLVSSGRLNEQFF.